This entry is about one TCR beta chain. The antigen is undetermined. The sample is drawn from a study of post-analysis software for immune sequencing data. Whole-study results and caveats: Five or six TRBV segments, including TRBV5-6, TRBV5-1 and TRBV20-1, were more frequent in patients than controls. Compared with controls, patients showed significantly lower normalized Chao1 diversity.

Sequencing libraries made from TCR beta cDNA carried unique molecular identifiers. Hundreds of thousands of cDNA molecules were obtained from roughly 0.93 to 9.6 million T cells. MiXCR, run by TCRdb on the PCR reads, gives a single entry per CDR3 protein. The table records hundreds of thousands of distinct CDR3 sequences, approximately 50% of them present only once. The CDR3 sequence is 17 residues long. The ends were cut back, 2 bases at V and 0 bases at J, with 13 bases in the middle. From germline, CDR1 is MGHDK and CDR2 SYGVNS. The chain employs TRBV25-1 and TRBJ1-4; D is perhaps TRBD1 (6 bases). The source is a girl aged 10 to 17 with multiple sclerosis. The sequenced material came from blood. The CDR3 sequence: CASSELRQAATNEKLFF. The DNA of the CDR3 is TGTGCCAGCAGTGAACTCCGACAGGCGGCAACTAATGAAAAACTGTTTTTT.